The clone carrying this TCR beta chain was counted at least ten times. The antigen is undetermined. The sample originates from a study of T cell repertoires in cytomegalovirus infection. Study findings and constraints: There were carriers of CMV plus the relevant HLA, and cumulative public TCR beta family frequency identified them. CMV-specific TCR beta clonotypes restricted by HLA-C were the ones dominating the ex vivo response.

Germline trimming cut 7 bases from V and 9 bases from J; bases unmatched to any gene: 6. There are 12 residues in the CDR3. TCRdb recomputed calls from the reads with MiXCR, one row per CDR3 protein. The sample yields 200,000 to 300,000 distinct CDR3 sequences, around 13% seen once. Sample: PBMCs. This receptor was taken from a human donor in good health (CMV status not recorded). Some clones in this sample may be carry-over from other donors' samples. This chain connects TRBV12-3 or TRBV12-4 to TRBJ2-7; 10 bases agree with TRBD1. CDR3 DNA sequence: TGTGCCAGCACCAAAGGACAGGGGGTGCAGTACTTC. Its protein product is CASTKGQGVQYF.